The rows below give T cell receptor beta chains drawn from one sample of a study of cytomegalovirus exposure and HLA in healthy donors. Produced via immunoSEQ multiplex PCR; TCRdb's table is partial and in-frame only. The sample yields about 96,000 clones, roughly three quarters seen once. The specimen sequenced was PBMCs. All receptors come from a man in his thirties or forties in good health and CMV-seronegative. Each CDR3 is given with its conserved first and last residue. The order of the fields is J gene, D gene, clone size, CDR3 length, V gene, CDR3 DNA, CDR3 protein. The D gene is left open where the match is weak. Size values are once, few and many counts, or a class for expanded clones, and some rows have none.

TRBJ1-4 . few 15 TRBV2 TGTGCCAGCAGTGAAGCTGGTGGGGGCGGTGAAAAACTGTTTTTT CASSEAGGGGEKLFF
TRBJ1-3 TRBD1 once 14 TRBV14 TGTGCCAGCAGACAAGGGGGCTATGGAAACACCATATATTTT CASRQGGYGNTIYF
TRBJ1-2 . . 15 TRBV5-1 TGCGCCAGCAGCTTGGGTACAGGGACCCTAGATGGCTACACCTTC CASSLGTGTLDGYTF
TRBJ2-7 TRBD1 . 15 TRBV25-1 TGTGCCAGCACCTCCGGGACAGGAGCCGGGTACGAGCAGTACTTC CASTSGTGAGYEQYF
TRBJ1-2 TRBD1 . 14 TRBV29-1 TGCAGCGCCAGTACAGGGGTGGGTAACTATGGCTACACCTTC CSASTGVGNYGYTF
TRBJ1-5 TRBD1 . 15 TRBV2 TGTGCCAGCAGTCGGACAGGGACGGGCAATCAGCCCCAGCATTTT CASSRTGTGNQPQHF
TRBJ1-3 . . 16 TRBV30 TGTGCCTGGAGTTCCTGGGGCCGGTCCTCTGGAAACACCATATATTTT CAWSSWGRSSGNTIYF
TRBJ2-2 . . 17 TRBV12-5 TGTGCTAGTGGTTTGTCTACATCTTTCGAGGTCGCCGGGGAGCTGTTTTTT CASGLSTSFEVAGELFF
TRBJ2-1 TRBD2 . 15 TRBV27 TGTGCCAGCAGTCCCTGGGGGGACTACTACAATGAGCAGTTCTTC CASSPWGDYYNEQFF
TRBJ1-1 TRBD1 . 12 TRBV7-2 TGTGCCAGCAGCTATGACAGGGATGAAGCTTTCTTT CASSYDRDEAFF
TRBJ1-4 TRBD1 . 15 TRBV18 TGTGCCAGCTCACCGCTGCTGACAGGGGAAGAAAAACTGTTTTTT CASSPLLTGEEKLFF
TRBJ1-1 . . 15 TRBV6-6 TGTGCCAGCAGTCCCCCTGGGGTGGGGAGCTTTGAAGCTTTCTTT CASSPPGVGSFEAFF
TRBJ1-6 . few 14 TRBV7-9 TGTGCCAGCAGTCTTCAAACTTATAATTCACCCCTCCACTTT CASSLQTYNSPLHF
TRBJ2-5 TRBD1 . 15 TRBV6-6 TGTGCCAGCAGCGACAGGGGGTCTCTCCAAGAGACCCAGTACTTC CASSDRGSLQETQYF
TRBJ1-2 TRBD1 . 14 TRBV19 TGTGCCAGTAGTATACAGACAGGGCAGCGTAGCTACACCTTC CASSIQTGQRSYTF
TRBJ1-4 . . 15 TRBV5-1 TGCGCCAGCAGCTTCGGGGGGGCTAATAATGAAAAACTGTTTTTT CASSFGGANNEKLFF
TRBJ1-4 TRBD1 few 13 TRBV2 TGTGCCAGTTCGGGGACAGCTAATGAAAAACTGTTTTTT CASSGTANEKLFF
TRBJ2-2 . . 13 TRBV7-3 TGTGCCAGCAGCTACCTCGAGGCCGGGGAGCTGTTTTTT CASSYLEAGELFF
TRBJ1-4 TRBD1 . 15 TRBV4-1 TGCGCCAGCAGCCAAGTGGGGACAGGGGATGAAAAACTGTTTTTT CASSQVGTGDEKLFF
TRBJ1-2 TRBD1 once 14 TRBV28 TGTGCCAGCAGTTTCCTGGACAGGGAAAATGGCTACACCTTC CASSFLDRENGYTF